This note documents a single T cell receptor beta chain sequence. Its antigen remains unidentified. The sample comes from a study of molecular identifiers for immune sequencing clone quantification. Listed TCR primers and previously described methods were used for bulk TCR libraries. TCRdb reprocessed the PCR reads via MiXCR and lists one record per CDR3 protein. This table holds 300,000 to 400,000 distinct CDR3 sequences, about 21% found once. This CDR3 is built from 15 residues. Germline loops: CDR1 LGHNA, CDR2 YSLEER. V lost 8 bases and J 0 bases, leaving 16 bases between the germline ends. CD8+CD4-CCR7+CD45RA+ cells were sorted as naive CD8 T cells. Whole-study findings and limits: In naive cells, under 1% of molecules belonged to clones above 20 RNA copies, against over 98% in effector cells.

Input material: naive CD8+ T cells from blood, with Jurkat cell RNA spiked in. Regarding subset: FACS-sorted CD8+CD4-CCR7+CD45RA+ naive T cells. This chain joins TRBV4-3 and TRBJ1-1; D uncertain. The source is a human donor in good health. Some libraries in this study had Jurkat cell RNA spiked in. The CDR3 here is CASGLSPDMNTEAFF. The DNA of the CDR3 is TGCGCCAGCGGCCTTTCACCCGACATGAACACTGAAGCTTTCTTT.